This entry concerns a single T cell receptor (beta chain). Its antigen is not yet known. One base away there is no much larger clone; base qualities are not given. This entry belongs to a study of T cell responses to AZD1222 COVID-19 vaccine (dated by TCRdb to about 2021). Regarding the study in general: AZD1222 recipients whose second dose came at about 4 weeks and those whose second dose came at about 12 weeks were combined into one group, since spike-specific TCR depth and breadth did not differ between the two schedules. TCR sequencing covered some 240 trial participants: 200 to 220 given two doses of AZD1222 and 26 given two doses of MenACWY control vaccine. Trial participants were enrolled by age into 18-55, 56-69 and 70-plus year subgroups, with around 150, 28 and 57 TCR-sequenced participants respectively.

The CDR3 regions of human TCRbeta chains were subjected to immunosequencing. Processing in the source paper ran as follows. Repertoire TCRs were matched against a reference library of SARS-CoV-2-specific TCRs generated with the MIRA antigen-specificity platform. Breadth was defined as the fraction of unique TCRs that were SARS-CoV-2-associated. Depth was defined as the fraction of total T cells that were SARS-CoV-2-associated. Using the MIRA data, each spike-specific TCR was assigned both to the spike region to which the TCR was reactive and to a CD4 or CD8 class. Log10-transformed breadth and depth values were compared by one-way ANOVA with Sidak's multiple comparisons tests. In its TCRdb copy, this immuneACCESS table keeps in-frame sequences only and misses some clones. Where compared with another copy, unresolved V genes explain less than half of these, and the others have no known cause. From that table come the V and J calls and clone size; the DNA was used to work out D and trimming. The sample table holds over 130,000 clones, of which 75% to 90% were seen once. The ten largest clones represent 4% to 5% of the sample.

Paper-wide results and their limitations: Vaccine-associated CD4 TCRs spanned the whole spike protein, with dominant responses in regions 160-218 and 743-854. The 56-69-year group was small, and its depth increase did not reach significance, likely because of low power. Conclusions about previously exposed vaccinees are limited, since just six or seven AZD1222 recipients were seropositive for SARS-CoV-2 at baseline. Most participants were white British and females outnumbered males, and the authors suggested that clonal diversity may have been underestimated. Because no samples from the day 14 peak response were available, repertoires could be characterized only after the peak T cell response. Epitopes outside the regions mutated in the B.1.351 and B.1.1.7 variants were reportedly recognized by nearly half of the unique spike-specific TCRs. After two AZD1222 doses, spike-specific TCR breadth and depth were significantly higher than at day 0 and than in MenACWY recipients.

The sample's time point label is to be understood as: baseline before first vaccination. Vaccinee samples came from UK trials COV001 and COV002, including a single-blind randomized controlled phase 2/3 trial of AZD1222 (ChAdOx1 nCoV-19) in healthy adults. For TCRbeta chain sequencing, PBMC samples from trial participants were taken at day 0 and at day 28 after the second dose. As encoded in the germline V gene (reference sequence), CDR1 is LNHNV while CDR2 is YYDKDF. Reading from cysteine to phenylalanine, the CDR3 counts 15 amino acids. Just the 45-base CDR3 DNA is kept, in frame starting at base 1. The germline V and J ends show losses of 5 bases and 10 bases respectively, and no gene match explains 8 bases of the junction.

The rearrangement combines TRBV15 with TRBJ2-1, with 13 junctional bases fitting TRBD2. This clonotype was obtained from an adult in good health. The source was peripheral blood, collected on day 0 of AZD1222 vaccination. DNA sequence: TGTGCCACCAGCGAACTAGCGGGGGGGATTGGCGAGCAGTTCTTC. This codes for CATSELAGGIGEQFF.